This T cell receptor (beta chain) was sequenced in a study of Tregs in tolerant kidney transplant recipients. The study's findings and limits: The most relevant donor-specific Treg TCRbeta repertoire apparently came from expansion with activated donor B cells. Biological reproducibility was not directly addressed, but technical replication error appeared minimal. Few patients were studied, so findings need validation in larger groups.

Produced via immunoSEQ multiplex PCR; TCRdb's table is partial and in-frame only. The sample has about 240,000 clones, approximately 84% seen once. As for this clone: The antigen remains undetermined.

This CDR3 is built from 11 residues. CDR1 is SEHNR and CDR2 is FQNEAQ in the germline V gene (reference sequence). The V end lost 5 bases, the J end lost 9 bases, and 11 bases lay between the germline ends. Thawed PBMCs were FACS-sorted into unstimulated CD4+CD25+CD127- regulatory T cells, CD4+CD25- non-regulatory cells, CD4 and CD8 cells. This receptor was taken from a human donor in good health. The material sequenced was CD4+ T cells from blood. The gene calls are TRBV7-9 and TRBJ2-7, with D possibly TRBD1 on 5 matching bases. In DNA form, the CDR3 reads TGTGCCAGCAGCCGAAGCCAGGGGCAGTACTTC. Its translation: CASSRSQGQYF.